The clone carrying this T cell receptor (beta chain) showed up many times. The investigators amplified TCR beta CDR3 regions from RNA transcripts. The primer set for the first-round RT-PCR of the TCR CDR3 was HTBI. TCRdb re-analysed the multiplex PCR reads in MiXCR, keeping a single row per CDR3 protein. The data hold approximately 410,000 distinct CDR3 sequences, with roughly 15% observed a single time. The CDR3 has 13 amino acids. The V and J ends lost 5 bases and 5 bases respectively, with 12 bases between them. Germline V lookup: CDR1 MNHNS, CDR2 SASEGT. This sample is drawn from a study of T cells in Graves' hyperthyroidism and ophthalmopathy.

The receptor was isolated from a woman under 30 with Graves' hyperthyroidism. Material: blood. The V and J genes are TRBV6-1 and TRBJ1-1; the D is unclear. CDR3: CASSYGKTTEAFF. CDR3 coding DNA: TGTGCCAGCAGTTATGGGAAAACAACTGAAGCTTTCTTT.